This T cell receptor (beta chain) was obtained from a study of T cells after posttransplantation cyclophosphamide. Findings and limits, study-wide: Later post-transplant blood repertoires were often dominated by donor CD8+ memory clones. Recipient CMV seropositivity and CMV reactivation strongly tracked TRB clonality. Blood and skin or GI T cell repertoires showed limited TRB overlap.

This clone is a singleton in its sample. Its antigen is unidentified. Trimming at V came to 4 bases and at J to 3 bases, leaving 5 bases not matched to a gene. This CDR3 is built from 14 residues. CDR1 and CDR2 from the germline V gene are SGHAT and FQDESV (reference sequence). Measured with immunoSEQ multiplex PCR; TCRdb has only the in-frame clones, and not every one. The data show more than 20,000 clones, roughly 88% seen once. Source material: PBMCs. This chain links TRBV11-1 with TRBJ2-7; 8 bases line up with TRBD2. The sequence came from a woman aged 55-70 years with a blood cancer, CMV-positive, and with a related stem cell donor. CDR3 sequence: CASSYGLANYEQYF. The CDR3 DNA reads as TGTGCCAGCAGCTACGGACTAGCCAACTACGAGCAGTACTTC.